These T cell receptor beta chains were read from a single sample in a study of spatial heterogeneity in lung cancer. TCRdb reprocessed the 5' RACE reads via MiXCR and lists one record per CDR3 protein. This sample has around 27,000 distinct CDR3 sequences, with 5.4% found just once. The source was PBMCs, collected at follow-up. The source is a female donor with early-stage non-small cell lung cancer. Each CDR3 is given with its conserved first and last residue. D genes are given only for firm matches. The listing skips clone size in some rows; elsewhere it reads once, few, many or a size class.

V	size	J	D	DNA	CDR3
TRBV5-1	many	TRBJ1-2	-	TGCGCCAGCAGCAGAGGGGGAGACTATGGCTACACCTTC	CASSRGGDYGYTF
TRBV28	many	TRBJ2-5	-	TGTGCCAGCAGTCCTGATGGGGGATGGGTCCAAGAGACCCAGTACTTC	CASSPDGGWVQETQYF
TRBV12-3/TRBV12-4	few	TRBJ2-7	-	TGTGCCAGCAGTAAAGTCCAGGGCCACGAGCAGTACTTC	CASSKVQGHEQYF
TRBV7-2	many	TRBJ1-3	-	TGTGCCAGCAGCTTAGACTGGGCTGGAAACACCATATATTTT	CASSLDWAGNTIYF
TRBV6-2/TRBV6-3	many	TRBJ1-5	-	TGTGCCAGCAGTGTCCAGGGGACCAATCAGCCCCAGCATTTT	CASSVQGTNQPQHF
TRBV4-3	many	TRBJ2-3	TRBD2	TGCGCCAGCAGCCAAGATCGGGGGGGAGCTACGCAGTATTTT	CASSQDRGGATQYF
TRBV6-1	many	TRBJ1-2	TRBD1	TGTGCCAGCAGTGAAGCTGTCACAGGGGGCGCACGTGGCTACACCTTC	CASSEAVTGGARGYTF
TRBV7-2	few	TRBJ2-7	-	TGTGCCAGCAGCCTCGGGCGGGGCTACGAGCAGTACTTC	CASSLGRGYEQYF
TRBV7-6	many	TRBJ2-3	-	TGTGCCAGCAGCTTAGCAGTTTGGGGGGCTGCTAGCACAGATACGCAGTATTTT	CASSLAVWGAASTDTQYF
TRBV6-5	many	TRBJ2-3	TRBD1	TGTGCCAGCAGTTCGCCGGGACAGGGCGCAGATACGCAGTATTTT	CASSSPGQGADTQYF
TRBV2	many	TRBJ2-7	-	TGTGCCAGCAGTGTAGCAGTGTACGAGCAGTACTTC	CASSVAVYEQYF
TRBV7-2	many	TRBJ1-3	-	TGTGCCAGCAGCTTACGACAGAGCTCTGGAAACACCATATATTTT	CASSLRQSSGNTIYF
TRBV5-1	many	TRBJ2-7	-	TGCGCTAGCAGCTTTGAGCTGGGTACTTCCGAGCAGTACTTC	CASSFELGTSEQYF
TRBV2	many	TRBJ2-5	-	TGTGCCAGCACCCCTGACCACCAAGAGACCCAGTACTTC	CASTPDHQETQYF
TRBV3-1	many	TRBJ2-7	TRBD2	TGTGCCAGCAGCCAGCGTAGCGGGAAGGAAGAGCAGTACTTC	CASSQRSGKEEQYF
TRBV15	-	TRBJ2-5	TRBD1	TGTGCCACCAGCAGAGAGGACAGGGGGCCAGAGACCCAGTACTTC	CATSREDRGPETQYF
TRBV20-1	many	TRBJ1-1	-	TGCAGTGCTAGGAAGGAGGGGAACACTGAAGCTTTCTTT	CSARKEGNTEAFF
TRBV2	many	TRBJ1-5	TRBD1	TGTGCCAGCAGCGCGGACAGGGGCGGAAATCAGCCCCAGCATTTT	CASSADRGGNQPQHF
TRBV28	many	TRBJ2-7	TRBD2	TGTGCCAGCAGTTTGCTAGCGGGATACTCCTACGAGCAGTACTTC	CASSLLAGYSYEQYF
TRBV29-1	medium-sized	TRBJ1-1	TRBD1	TGCAGCGTTGAATGGCAGGGGGGGACTGAAGCTTTCTTT	CSVEWQGGTEAFF
TRBV3-1	-	TRBJ2-3	TRBD2	TGTGCCAGCAGCCAAGGGGGGACTAGCGGGAGGCGGAGAGATACGCAGTATTTT	CASSQGGTSGRRRDTQYF
TRBV7-8	many	TRBJ2-2	TRBD1	TGTGCCAGCAGCCTGGACAGGGGGCCTGGAACCGGGGAGCTGTTTTTT	CASSLDRGPGTGELFF
TRBV10-1	many	TRBJ2-1	TRBD2	TGCGCCAGCAGTGAGCCAGGACTAGGTCACAATGAGCAGTTCTTC	CASSEPGLGHNEQFF
TRBV28	medium-sized	TRBJ2-7	TRBD2	TGTGCCAGCAGTCCCCGCGGTCTAAAGAGGACTAGCGGGAGCGAGCAGTACTTC	CASSPRGLKRTSGSEQYF
TRBV5-6	many	TRBJ2-4	TRBD1	TGTGCCAGCAGCTTGGCCCCGACAGGGGACAAAAACATTCAGTACTTC	CASSLAPTGDKNIQYF
TRBV27	many	TRBJ2-3	TRBD1	TGTGCCAGCAAAAACGAAGGGACAGGGTGGGCAGATACGCAGTATTTT	CASKNEGTGWADTQYF
TRBV23-1	many	TRBJ1-5	-	TGCGCCAGCAGAACCCTCGCGCGGCAGCCCCAGCATTTT	CASRTLARQPQHF
TRBV28	medium-sized	TRBJ2-7	-	TGTGCCAGCAGGCCGCACAGGGAAGGGCAGTACTTC	CASRPHREGQYF
TRBV7-2	-	TRBJ1-5	-	TGTGCCAGCAGCTCTATGACAAGGGGGGACCAGCCCCAGCATTTT	CASSSMTRGDQPQHF
TRBV5-1	medium-sized	TRBJ2-1	TRBD1	TGCGCCAGCAGCTCGACAGGGGTCAATGAGCAGTTCTTC	CASSSTGVNEQFF
TRBV20-1	many	TRBJ2-1	TRBD2	TGCAGTGCTAGAGATCCGGGTAGCGGGAGGGAGCAGTTCTTC	CSARDPGSGREQFF
TRBV30	-	TRBJ1-6	TRBD1	TGTGCCTGGAAGTTAGGACAGGGGAGTTCACCCCTCCACTTT	CAWKLGQGSSPLHF
TRBV28	many	TRBJ1-3	-	TGTGCCAGCAGTTTATGGTCATGGACAGCCGAACAAGGAACAAGCTCTGGAAACACCATATATTTT	CASSLWSWTAEQGTSSGNTIYF
TRBV3-1	many	TRBJ1-2	-	TGTGCCAGCAGCCAAGGGGGACCCGTTAACTATGGCTACACCTTC	CASSQGGPVNYGYTF
TRBV28	many	TRBJ2-4	-	TGTGCCAGCAGTCCCGTCCCGGGAAACATTCAGTACTTC	CASSPVPGNIQYF
TRBV19	few	TRBJ1-2	-	TGTGCCAGTAGTGGAACAGCATCAGCTAACTATGGCTACACCTTC	CASSGTASANYGYTF
TRBV7-2	few	TRBJ2-3	TRBD2	TGTGCCAGCAGCTTGGGACTAGCGGGGGGATTCACAGATACGCAGTATTTT	CASSLGLAGGFTDTQYF
TRBV20-1	many	TRBJ2-7	TRBD1	TGCAGTGCTCTTAACCCGGGACAGGGATCCGAGCAGTACTTC	CSALNPGQGSEQYF
TRBV20-1	many	TRBJ2-1	TRBD2	TGCAGTGCTCCTATGACTAGCGGGGGTTTTGAGCAGTTCTTC	CSAPMTSGGFEQFF
TRBV28	-	TRBJ2-5	-	TGTGCCAGCAGTCCGGACCTCCGGGGGACCCAGTACTTC	CASSPDLRGTQYF
TRBV7-9	few	TRBJ2-1	-	TGTGCCAGCAGCTTAGTTTCGAGCTCCTACAATGAGCAGTTCTTC	CASSLVSSSYNEQFF
TRBV6-1	few	TRBJ2-1	TRBD2	TGTGCCAGCAGTGATCCTCGGACTAGCGGTTCCTACAATGAGCAGTTCTTC	CASSDPRTSGSYNEQFF
TRBV29-1	many	TRBJ2-3	-	TGCAGCGTTTACCCCTCAGAGGATACGCAGTATTTT	CSVYPSEDTQYF
TRBV3-1	-	TRBJ1-2	-	TGTGCCAGCAGCCAAGATCGGGACGGCCGCTATGGCTACACCTTC	CASSQDRDGRYGYTF
TRBV2	few	TRBJ2-5	TRBD1	TGTGCCAGCAGCGCCGACAGGGTCCAAGAGACCCAGTACTTC	CASSADRVQETQYF